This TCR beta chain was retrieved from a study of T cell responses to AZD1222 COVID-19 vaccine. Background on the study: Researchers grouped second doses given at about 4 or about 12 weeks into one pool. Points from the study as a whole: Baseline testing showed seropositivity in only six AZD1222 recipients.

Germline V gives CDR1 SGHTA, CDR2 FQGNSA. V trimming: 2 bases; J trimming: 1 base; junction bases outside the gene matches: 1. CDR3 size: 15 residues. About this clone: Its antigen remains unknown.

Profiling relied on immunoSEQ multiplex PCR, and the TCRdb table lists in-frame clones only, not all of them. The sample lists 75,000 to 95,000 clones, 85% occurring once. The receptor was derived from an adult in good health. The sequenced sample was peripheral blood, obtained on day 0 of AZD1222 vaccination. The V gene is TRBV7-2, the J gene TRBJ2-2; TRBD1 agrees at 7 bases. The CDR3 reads CASSLRTGNTGELFF. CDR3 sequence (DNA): TGTGCCAGCAGCTTAAGGACAGGGAACACCGGGGAGCTGTTTTTT.